This passage covers 27 T cell receptor beta chains from one sample sequenced in a study of blood T cell repertoires in COVID-19. Here immunoSEQ multiplex PCR was the method, and the copy in TCRdb shows in-frame clones only, minus some. In the table there are 300,000 or so clones, about 87% of which are singletons. What was sequenced was peripheral blood. The receptors shown here come from a woman aged 40 to 50 who had recovered from COVID-19.

This chain joins TRBV6-5 and TRBJ1-5; 7 bases agree with TRBD1. The CDR3 runs to 14 residues. Germline CDR1 and CDR2: MNHEY and SVGAGI. V lost 6 bases and J lost 7; bases outside the gene matches: 9. The CDR3 sequence is CASSQQGTEQPQHF. The CDR3 DNA sequence: TGTGCCAGCAGCCAACAGGGGACTGAGCAGCCCCAGCATTTT.

The chain is built from TRBV19 and TRBJ2-3; D might be TRBD2 (6 bases). Germline CDR1 LNHDA, CDR2 SQIVND (reference sequence). V was cut by 5 bases and J by 3 bases, with 12 bases left in between. The CDR3 has 14 amino acids. In DNA, the CDR3 is TGTGCCAGTAGTCGGGCGGGGCAGACAGATACGCAGTATTTT. This codes for CASSRAGQTDTQYF. The whole variable domain, filled in from reference TRBV19 and TRBJ2-3, reads DGGITQSPKYLFRKEGQNVTLSCEQNLNHDAMYWYRQDPGQGLRLIYYSQIVNDFQKGDIAEGYSVSREKKESFPLTVTSAQKNPTAFYLCASSRAGQTDTQYFGPGTRLTVL.

V gene TRBV27 combines with J gene TRBJ1-6, with D uncertain. V was pared by 4 bases and J by 0 bases, with 7 bases between. This CDR3 is 15 amino acids long. CDR1 is MNHEY and CDR2 is SMNVEV in the germline V gene (reference sequence). CDR3 in amino acids: CASSYLASYNSPLHF. The CDR3 region has the DNA TGTGCCAGCAGTTACTTAGCCTCCTATAATTCACCCCTCCACTTT.

This clone has a handful of counts. The chain is built from TRBV2 and TRBJ1-3; the D gene is possibly TRBD1 (5 bases). The CDR3 sequence is 15 residues long. From germline, CDR1 is SNHLY and CDR2 FYNNEI. Trimming cost V 4 bases and J 4 bases, with 14 bases left between them. The CDR3 protein is CASSAGRVGGNTIYF. The CDR3 DNA follows: TGTGCCAGCAGTGCCGGCAGGGTTGGCGGAAACACCATATATTTT.

J is TRBJ1-2 and V is TRBV9; D is unresolved. Germline V gene data show CDR1 as SGDLS and CDR2 as YYNGEE. Trimming left V 0 bases short and J 5 bases short, with 11 bases between. The CDR3 totals 14 residues. The CDR3 is CASSVGGVYYGYTF. The CDR3 DNA reads TGTGCCAGCAGCGTAGGTGGAGTTTATTATGGCTACACCTTC.

This chain connects TRBV20-1 to TRBJ1-2; no clear D. Looked up from germline, CDR1 is DFQATT and CDR2 is SNEGSKA (reference sequence). Trimming stripped 2 bases from V and 8 bases from J, with 9 bases between. The CDR3 contains 11 residues. CDR3 DNA: TGCAGTGCTAGAAGAGAGGTGGGCTACACCTTC. Protein: CSARREVGYTF.

The V call is TRBV3-1 (or the pseudogene TRBV3-2), the J call TRBJ2-5, with TRBD1 as a possible D gene (6 bases). The germline CDR1 and CDR2 sequences are LGHDT and YNNKEL (reference sequence). The CDR3 loop spans 14 amino acids. V was shortened by 1 base and J by 4 bases, with 10 bases between the two germline ends. The CDR3, as DNA: TGTGCCAGCAGCCAAGTACAGGGAGTAGAGACCCAGTACTTC. Encoded protein: CASSQVQGVETQYF.

This clone showed up just a few times. Relative to the germline gene, one junction end is altered; a read error may explain this. The V gene is TRBV6-1, the J gene TRBJ2-7, with D maybe TRBD1 (6 bases). In germline, CDR1 is MNHNS, CDR2 SASEGT. CDR3 length: 12 amino acids. The CDR3 DNA follows: TGTGCCAGCAGCGAAGGGCCCACGGGACACCTCTTC. Residues: CASSEGPTGHLF.

V usage is TRBV5-1 and J usage is TRBJ2-3; 8 bases match TRBD1. This CDR3 region has 15 residues. Trimming cost V 6 bases and J 2 bases; bases outside gene matches: 8. Germline assignment: CDR1 SGHRS and CDR2 YFSETQ. The CDR3 nucleotides are TGCGCCAGCACCCCATGGACAGGGTCCACAGATACGCAGTATTTT. Encoded protein: CASTPWTGSTDTQYF.

The genes are TRBV10-2 and TRBJ1-2; 8 positions match TRBD1. V trimming: 2 bases; J trimming: 8 bases; junction bases outside the gene matches: 10. This CDR3 region has 15 residues. Per germline, CDR1 WSHSY and CDR2 SAAADI. CDR3 in DNA: TGCGCCAGCAGTGAGGGACAGGGAACTCGAAAAGGCTACACCTTC. Amino acid sequence: CASSEGQGTRKGYTF.

This chain uses TRBV5-1 with TRBJ1-1; TRBD1 agrees at 8 bases. Trimming removed 0 bases from V and 4 bases from J; junction bases left unmatched: 5. The CDR3 runs 15 residues. Germline V gene sequence: CDR1 SGHRS, CDR2 YFSETQ. DNA of the CDR3: TGCGCCAGCAGCTTGGCCGGACAGGGAGTCACTGAAGCTTTCTTT. It yields the protein CASSLAGQGVTEAFF.

A single count supports this clone. V and J are TRBV5-8 and TRBJ1-5; 10 bases are a match to TRBD1. Losses at the gene ends were 4 bases for V and 8 bases for J; bases not matched to a gene: 9. The CDR3 length is 15 residues. Germline values: CDR1 SGHTS, CDR2 YDEGEE. The CDR3 DNA reads TGTGCCAGCAGCAGGACAGGGGGTAGACGGGAGCCCCAGCATTTT. Its protein product is CASSRTGGRREPQHF.

V gene TRBV18 combines with J gene TRBJ1-4; possible D gene TRBD1, 6 bases. In germline, CDR1 is KGHSH, CDR2 LQKENI. The length of the CDR3 is 14 residues. Trimming shortened V by 3 bases and J by 7 bases, and 12 bases separated the two germline ends. The CDR3 DNA reads TGTGCCAGCTCACCCCCGGGCAGGGGTGAAAAACTGTTTTTT. It encodes CASSPPGRGEKLFF.

This chain joins TRBV3-1 (or the pseudogene TRBV3-2) and TRBJ1-2, with 7 bases identical to TRBD1. This CDR3 comprises 15 residues. Losses at the gene ends were 4 bases for V and 4 bases for J; bases not matched to a gene: 9. From germline, CDR1 is LGHDT and CDR2 YNNKEL (reference sequence). As DNA, the CDR3 is TGTGCCAGCAGCCCCCACCACAGGGGTCCCTATGGCTACACCTTC. Translated, it gives CASSPHHRGPYGYTF.

The chain is built from TRBV6-2 or TRBV6-3 and TRBJ2-3; D not resolved. From germline, CDR1 is MNHEY and CDR2 SVGEGT. The CDR3 totals 15 residues. V lost 7 bases to trimming and J lost 2 bases, with 16 bases between them. The CDR3, as DNA: TGTGCCAGCACCCCCGCGGTCAGCGACACAGATACGCAGTATTTT. This translates into CASTPAVSDTDTQYF.

V gene TRBV27 combines with J gene TRBJ1-4; 8 bases align to TRBD1. The CDR3 has 13 amino acids. J gave up 12 bases and V 4 bases, and 7 bases lay outside the gene matches. CDR1 is MNHEY, CDR2 SMNVEV, per germline (reference sequence). The CDR3 loop is CASSSGTGLELFF. The CDR3 nucleotides are TGTGCCAGCAGTTCCGGGACAGGTCTCGAACTGTTTTTT.

This clone appeared a single time. The chain is built from TRBV7-6 and TRBJ1-4; unclear D gene. Per the germline V gene, CDR1 is SGHVS and CDR2 is FNYEAQ. V gave up 1 base and J gave up 4 bases, with 13 bases separating them. The length of the CDR3 is 16 residues. CDR3 bases: TGTGCCAGCAGCTTAGTGACACCTGTTATTAATGAAAAACTGTTTTTT. Amino acid sequence: CASSLVTPVINEKLFF.

CDR3 sequence: CASSLGFLAGYQFF. The CDR3 bases are TGTGCCAGCAGCTTAGGATTTTTGGCAGGGTATCAGTTCTTC. The V and J genes are TRBV7-6 and TRBJ2-1; a possible D gene is TRBD1 (5 bases). Germline V gives CDR1 SGHVS, CDR2 FNYEAQ. The length of the CDR3 is 14 residues. Trimming left V 1 base short and J 13 bases short, with 17 bases between.

The chain links TRBV7-2 to TRBJ1-4, with D maybe TRBD1 (5 bases). Germline V gives CDR1 SGHTA, CDR2 FQGNSA. This CDR3 comprises 15 residues. Between the trimmed V and J ends, which lost 3 bases and 7 bases, there was a span of 15 bases. CDR3 protein: CASSFRQGEGEKLFF. CDR3 DNA: TGTGCCAGCAGCTTTCGACAAGGGGAAGGTGAAAAACTGTTTTTT.

The V call is TRBV7-9, the J call TRBJ1-4, with 7 bases fitting TRBD1. Germline CDR1 is SEHNR and CDR2 is FQNEAQ (reference sequence). J was trimmed by 8 bases and V by 5 bases; bases with no gene match: 5. CDR3 length equals 13 residues. The CDR3 DNA sequence: TGTGCCAGCAGCCTCGGGACAGAAGAAAAACTGTTTTTT. Its protein is CASSLGTEEKLFF.

This chain connects TRBV5-6 to TRBJ1-6; 11 nucleotides line up with TRBD1. J was trimmed by 8 bases and V by 3 bases; bases with no gene match: 7. The CDR3 loop spans 16 amino acids. Germline assignment: CDR1 SGHDT and CDR2 YYEEEE. The CDR3 here is CASSSRDRGEYSPLHF. The CDR3 bases are TGTGCCAGCAGCTCCCGGGACAGGGGGGAGTATTCACCCCTCCACTTT.

The chain uses TRBV5-1 and TRBJ1-2, with D unresolved. The V end was cut by 6 bases, the J end by 1 base, with 13 bases between. The CDR3 totals 14 residues. Germline loops: CDR1 SGHRS, CDR2 YFSETQ. The CDR3 DNA is TGCGCCAGCAATAAAGAAGCCAATAACTATGGCTACACCTTC. It is translated as CASNKEANNYGYTF.

V is TRBV13 and J is TRBJ1-1; 12 bases match TRBD1. The trim removed 5 bases at V and 1 base at J, leaving 8 bases unmatched. The CDR3 runs to 17 residues. Germline lookup yields CDR1 PRHDT and CDR2 FYEKMQ (reference sequence). The CDR3 is CASSPLGDRGRNTEAFF. The CDR3 nucleotides read TGTGCCAGCAGCCCCCTAGGGGACAGGGGGCGGAACACTGAAGCTTTCTTT. The complete variable domain, with remaining parts taken from reference TRBV13 and TRBJ1-1, reads AAGVIQSPRHLIKEKRETATLKCYPIPRHDTVYWYQQGPGQDPQFLISFYEKMQSDKGSIPDRFSAQQFSDYHSELNMSSLELGDSALYFCASSPLGDRGRNTEAFFGQGTRLTVV.

The V call is TRBV7-8, the J call TRBJ2-1; 9 bases line up with TRBD2. CDR3 length: 15 residues. CDR1 and CDR2 (germline): SGHVS, FQNEAQ. V was pared by 5 bases and J by 4 bases, with 6 bases of the junction left unmatched. The CDR3 loop reads CASSPQSGGYNEQFF. DNA of the CDR3: TGTGCCAGCAGCCCCCAGAGCGGGGGGTACAATGAGCAGTTCTTC.

The chain is built from TRBV6-1 and TRBJ1-5; weak D call: TRBD1 (6 bases). The V end was cut by 2 bases, the J end by 5 bases, with 10 bases between. This CDR3 has 14 amino acids. The germline V gene encodes CDR1 MNHNS and CDR2 SASEGT. CDR3 protein: CASSEPGAYQPQHF. The CDR3, as DNA: TGTGCCAGCAGTGAACCAGGGGCTTATCAGCCCCAGCATTTT.

This sequence joins TRBV7-3 and TRBJ2-1, with 8 bases lining up with TRBD1. The CDR3 is 17 residues long. The V and J ends lost 1 base and 8 bases, in that order; junction bases with no gene match: 13. Germline values: CDR1 SGHTA, CDR2 FQGTGA. CDR3 sequence (DNA): TGTGCCAGCAGCTTAAAGGAGCCAGGGGGCGGTGGCTATGAGCAGTTCTTC. Protein: CASSLKEPGGGGYEQFF.

The rearrangement links TRBV2 to TRBJ1-5; 9 positions agree with TRBD1. CDR3 size: 19 residues. Germline V gene sequence: CDR1 SNHLY, CDR2 FYNNEI. V gave up 6 bases and J gave up 0 bases; unmatched junction bases: 15. The CDR3 nucleotides read TGTGCCAGCAGCGCGCTCCCGGGACAGGGCCTGTATAGCAATCAGCCCCAGCATTTT. It is translated as CASSALPGQGLYSNQPQHF.